The TCR beta chain described here comes from a study of T cell repertoires in cytomegalovirus infection. Study-wide context: CMV infection together with matching HLA type was indicated by public TCR beta signatures.

TCRdb independently ran MiXCR on the reads; one entry per CDR3 protein. The table shows around 300,000 distinct CDR3 sequences, with over 7.5% occurring only once. General study points: Predominance within the ex vivo response was attributable to HLA-C-restricted CMV-specific TCR beta clonotypes.

For this clonotype: Its antigen is unidentified.

Deletions cut 4 bases from V and 0 bases from J, with 18 bases between. CDR3 length: 17 amino acids. Germline CDR1 reads MNHEY; CDR2 reads SMNVEV (reference sequence). The rearrangement joins TRBV27 to TRBJ1-1; tentative D call: TRBD1 (5 bases). Specimen: PBMCs. This clonotype was obtained from a human donor in good health (CMV status not recorded). Some clones in this sample may be carry-over from other donors' samples. The CDR3 nucleotides are TGTGCCAGCAGTTCGCGGGAGGCAGGGCCTATGAACACTGAAGCTTTCTTT. It translates to CASSSREAGPMNTEAFF.